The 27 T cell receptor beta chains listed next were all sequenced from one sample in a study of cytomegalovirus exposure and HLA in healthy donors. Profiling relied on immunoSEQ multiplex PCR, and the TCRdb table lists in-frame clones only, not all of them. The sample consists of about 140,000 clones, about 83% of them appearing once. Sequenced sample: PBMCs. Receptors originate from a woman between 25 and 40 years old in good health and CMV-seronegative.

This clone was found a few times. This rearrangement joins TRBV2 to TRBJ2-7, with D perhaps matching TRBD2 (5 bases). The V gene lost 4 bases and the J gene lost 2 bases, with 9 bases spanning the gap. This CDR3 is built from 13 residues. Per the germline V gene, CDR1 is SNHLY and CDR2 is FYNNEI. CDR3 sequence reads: CASSVDGTYEQYF. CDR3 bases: TGTGCCAGCAGTGTAGACGGGACCTACGAGCAGTACTTC.

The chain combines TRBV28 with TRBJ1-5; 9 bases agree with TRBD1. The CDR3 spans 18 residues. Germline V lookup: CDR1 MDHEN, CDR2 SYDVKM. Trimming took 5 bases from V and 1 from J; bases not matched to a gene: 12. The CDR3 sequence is CASSDLPGQGRSNQPQHF. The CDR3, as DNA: TGTGCCAGCAGTGACCTCCCGGGACAGGGAAGGAGCAATCAGCCCCAGCATTTT.

The DNA for the CDR3 is TGTGCCAGCGTAAGGTCGGACAGGGGGCGGGAGCAGTACTTC. This sequence encodes CASVRSDRGREQYF. The rearrangement joins TRBV28 to TRBJ2-7, with 11 bases lining up with TRBD1. With 8 bases clipped from V and 7 bases from J, the junction kept 10 bases outside the gene matches. The CDR3 sequence is 14 residues long. Germline V gene sequence: CDR1 MDHEN, CDR2 SYDVKM. The full variable domain, completed using reference TRBV28 and TRBJ2-7, is DVKVTQSSRYLVKRTGEKVFLECVQDMDHENMFWYRQDPGLGLRLIYFSYDVKMKEKGDIPEGYSVSREKKERFSLILESASTNQTSMYLCASVRSDRGREQYFGPGTRLTVT.

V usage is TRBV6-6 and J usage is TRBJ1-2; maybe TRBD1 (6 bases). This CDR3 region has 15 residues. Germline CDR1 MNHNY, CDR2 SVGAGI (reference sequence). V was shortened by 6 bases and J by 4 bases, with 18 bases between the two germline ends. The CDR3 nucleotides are TGTGCCAGCAGCGCCAGGGACACCCAAGGCTATGGCTACACCTTC. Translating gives CASSARDTQGYGYTF.

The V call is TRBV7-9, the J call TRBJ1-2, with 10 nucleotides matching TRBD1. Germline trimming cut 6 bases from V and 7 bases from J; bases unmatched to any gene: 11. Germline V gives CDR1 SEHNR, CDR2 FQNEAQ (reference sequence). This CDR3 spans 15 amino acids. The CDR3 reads CASRPPGQGSGGYTF. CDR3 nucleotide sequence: TGTGCCAGCAGGCCACCGGGACAGGGGTCAGGTGGCTACACCTTC.

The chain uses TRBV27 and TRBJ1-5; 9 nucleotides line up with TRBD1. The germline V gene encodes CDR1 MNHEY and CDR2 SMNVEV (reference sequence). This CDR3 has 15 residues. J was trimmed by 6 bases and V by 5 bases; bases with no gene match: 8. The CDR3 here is CASSPGTGLVQPQHF. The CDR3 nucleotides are TGTGCCAGCAGTCCCGGGACAGGGTTAGTTCAGCCCCAGCATTTT.

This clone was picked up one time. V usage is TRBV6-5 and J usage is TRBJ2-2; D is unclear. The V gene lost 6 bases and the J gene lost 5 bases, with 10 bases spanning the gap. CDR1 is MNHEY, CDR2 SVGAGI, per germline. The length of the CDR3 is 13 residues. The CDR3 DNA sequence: TGTGCCAGCAGACGTAGTGGTACCGGGGAGCTGTTTTTT. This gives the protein CASRRSGTGELFF.

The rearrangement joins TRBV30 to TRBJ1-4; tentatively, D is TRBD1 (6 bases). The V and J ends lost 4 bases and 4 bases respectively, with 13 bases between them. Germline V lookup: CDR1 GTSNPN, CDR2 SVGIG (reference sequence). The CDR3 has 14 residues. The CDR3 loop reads CAWTDRNVNEKLFF. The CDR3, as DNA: TGTGCCTGGACGGACAGAAATGTTAATGAAAAACTGTTTTTT. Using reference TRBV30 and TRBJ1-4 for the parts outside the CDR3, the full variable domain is SQTIHQWPATLVQPVGSPLSLECTVEGTSNPNLYWYRQAAGRGLQLLFYSVGIGQISSEVPQNLSASRPQDRQFILSSKKLLLSDSGFYLCAWTDRNVNEKLFFGSGTQLSVL.

The CDR3 coding sequence is TGTGCCAGCAGCTTGGTCGGGGGAGGAGGAGAGACCCAGTACTTC. This codes for CASSLVGGGGETQYF. The chain has TRBV7-6 and TRBJ2-5; D perhaps matches TRBD2 (6 bases). V was clipped by 3 bases and J by 4 bases, with 15 bases between them. Germline CDR1 is SGHVS and CDR2 is FNYEAQ. This CDR3 region has 15 residues.

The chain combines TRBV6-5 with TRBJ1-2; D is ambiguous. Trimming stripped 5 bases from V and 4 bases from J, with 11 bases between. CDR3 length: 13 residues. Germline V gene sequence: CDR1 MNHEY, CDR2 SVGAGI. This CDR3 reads CASSRIRGYGYTF. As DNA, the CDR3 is TGTGCCAGCAGTCGCATTCGGGGCTATGGCTACACCTTC.

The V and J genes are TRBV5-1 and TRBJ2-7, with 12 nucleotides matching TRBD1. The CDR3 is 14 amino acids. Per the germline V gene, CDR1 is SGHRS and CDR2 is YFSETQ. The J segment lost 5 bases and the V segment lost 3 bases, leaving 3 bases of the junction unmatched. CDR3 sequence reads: CASSSGQGAHEQYF. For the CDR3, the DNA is TGCGCCAGCAGCTCGGGACAGGGGGCCCACGAGCAGTACTTC.

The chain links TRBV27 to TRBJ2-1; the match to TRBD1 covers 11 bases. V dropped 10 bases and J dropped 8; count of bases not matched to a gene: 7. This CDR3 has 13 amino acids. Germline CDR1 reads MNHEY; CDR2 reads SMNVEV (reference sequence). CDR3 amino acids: CATWTGGGDEQFF. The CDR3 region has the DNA TGTGCCACCTGGACAGGGGGCGGGGATGAGCAGTTCTTC.

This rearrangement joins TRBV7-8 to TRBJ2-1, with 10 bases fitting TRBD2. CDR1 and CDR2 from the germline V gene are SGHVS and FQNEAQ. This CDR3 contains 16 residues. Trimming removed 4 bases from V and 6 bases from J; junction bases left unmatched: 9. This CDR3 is CASSSPSGGAFNEQFF. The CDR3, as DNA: TGTGCCAGCAGCTCCCCAAGCGGGGGGGCCTTCAATGAGCAGTTCTTC.

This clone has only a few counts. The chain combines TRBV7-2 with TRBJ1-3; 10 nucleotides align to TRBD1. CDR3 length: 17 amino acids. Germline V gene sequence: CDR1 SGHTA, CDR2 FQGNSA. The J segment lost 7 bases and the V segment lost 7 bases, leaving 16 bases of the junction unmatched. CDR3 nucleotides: TGTGCCAGCACATCCTTTTTTCGACAGGGGGCAGGGAACACCATATATTTT. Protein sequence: CASTSFFRQGAGNTIYF.

The CDR3 spells CASGRQGEAKNIQYF. For the CDR3, the DNA is TGTGCCAGCGGCCGACAGGGTGAGGCCAAAAACATTCAGTACTTC. The chain uses TRBV27 and TRBJ2-4, with 7 bases fitting TRBD1. The CDR3 consists of 15 residues. The V gene end was trimmed by 8 bases and the J gene end by 1 base; junction bases not matched to a gene: 8. Germline lookup yields CDR1 MNHEY and CDR2 SMNVEV (reference sequence).

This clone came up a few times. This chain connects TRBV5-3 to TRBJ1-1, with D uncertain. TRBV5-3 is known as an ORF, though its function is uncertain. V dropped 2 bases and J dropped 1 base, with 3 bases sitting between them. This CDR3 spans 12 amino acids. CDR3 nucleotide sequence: TGTGCCAGAAGCTTTCAGAACACTGAAGCTTTCTTT. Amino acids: CARSFQNTEAFF.

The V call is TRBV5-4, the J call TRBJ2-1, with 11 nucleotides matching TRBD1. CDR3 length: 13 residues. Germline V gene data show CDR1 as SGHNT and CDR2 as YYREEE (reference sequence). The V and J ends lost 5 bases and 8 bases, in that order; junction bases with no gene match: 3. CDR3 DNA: TGTGCCAGCAGGGGACAGGGGGTAGATGAGCAGTTCTTC. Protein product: CASRGQGVDEQFF.

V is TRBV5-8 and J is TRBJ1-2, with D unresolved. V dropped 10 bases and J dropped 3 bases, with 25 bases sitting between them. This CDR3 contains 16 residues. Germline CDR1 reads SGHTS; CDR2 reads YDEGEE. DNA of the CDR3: TGTGCCGCCAGCAAACGTCCGGGGAGCGCCCACTATGGCTACACCTTC. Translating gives CAASKRPGSAHYGYTF.

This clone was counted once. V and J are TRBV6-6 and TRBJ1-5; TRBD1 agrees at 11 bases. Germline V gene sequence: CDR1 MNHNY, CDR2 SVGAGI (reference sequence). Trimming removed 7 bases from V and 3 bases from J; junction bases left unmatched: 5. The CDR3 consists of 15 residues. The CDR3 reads CASKTGQGVNQPQHF. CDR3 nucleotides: TGTGCCAGCAAGACGGGACAGGGGGTCAATCAGCCCCAGCATTTT.

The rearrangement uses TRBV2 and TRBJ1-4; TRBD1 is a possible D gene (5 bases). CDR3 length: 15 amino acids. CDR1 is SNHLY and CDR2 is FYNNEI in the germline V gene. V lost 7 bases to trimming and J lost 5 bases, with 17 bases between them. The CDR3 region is CASTIERGKNEKLFF. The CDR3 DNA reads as TGTGCCAGCACGATAGAGCGGGGGAAGAATGAAAAACTGTTTTTT.

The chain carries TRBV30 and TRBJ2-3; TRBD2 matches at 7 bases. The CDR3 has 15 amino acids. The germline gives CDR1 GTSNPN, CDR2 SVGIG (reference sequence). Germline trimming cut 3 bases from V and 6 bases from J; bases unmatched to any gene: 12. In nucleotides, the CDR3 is TGTGCCTGGAGCTTTACTAGCGCCTGGGGTGATACGCAGTATTTT. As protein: CAWSFTSAWGDTQYF. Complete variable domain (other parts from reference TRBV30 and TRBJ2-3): SQTIHQWPATLVQPVGSPLSLECTVEGTSNPNLYWYRQAAGRGLQLLFYSVGIGQISSEVPQNLSASRPQDRQFILSSKKLLLSDSGFYLCAWSFTSAWGDTQYFGPGTRLTVL.

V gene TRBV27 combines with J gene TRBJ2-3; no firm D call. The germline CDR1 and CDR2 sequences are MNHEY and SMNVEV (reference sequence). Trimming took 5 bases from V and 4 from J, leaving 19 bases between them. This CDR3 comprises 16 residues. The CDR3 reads CASSRTPHMAPDTQYF. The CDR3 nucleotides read TGTGCCAGCAGTCGTACCCCACACATGGCCCCAGATACGCAGTATTTT.

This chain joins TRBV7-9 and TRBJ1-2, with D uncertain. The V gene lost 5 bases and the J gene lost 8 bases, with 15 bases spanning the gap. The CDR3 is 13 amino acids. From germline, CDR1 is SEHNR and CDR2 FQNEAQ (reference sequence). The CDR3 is CASSGLDVGGYTF. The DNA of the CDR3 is TGTGCCAGCAGCGGTCTTGATGTGGGCGGCTACACCTTC. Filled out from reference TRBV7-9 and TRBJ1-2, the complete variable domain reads DTGVSQNPRHKITKRGQNVTFRCDPISEHNRLYWYRQTLGQGPEFLTYFQNEAQLEKSRLLSDRFSAERPKGSFSTLEIQRTEQGDSAMYLCASSGLDVGGYTFGSGTRLTVV.

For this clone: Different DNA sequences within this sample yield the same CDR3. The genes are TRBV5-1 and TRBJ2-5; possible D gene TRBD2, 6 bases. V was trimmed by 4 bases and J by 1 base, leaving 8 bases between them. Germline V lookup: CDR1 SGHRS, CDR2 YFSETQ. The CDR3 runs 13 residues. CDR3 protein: CASSPGSQETQYF. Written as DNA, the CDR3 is TGCGCCAGCAGCCCCGGGAGCCAAGAGACCCAGTACTTC.

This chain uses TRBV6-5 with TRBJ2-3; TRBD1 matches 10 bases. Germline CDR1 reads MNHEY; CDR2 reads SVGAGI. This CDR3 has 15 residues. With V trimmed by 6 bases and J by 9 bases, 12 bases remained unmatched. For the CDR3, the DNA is TGTGCCAGCAGGGACCGGGACAGGGGAATTAAGACGCAGTATTTT. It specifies CASRDRDRGIKTQYF.

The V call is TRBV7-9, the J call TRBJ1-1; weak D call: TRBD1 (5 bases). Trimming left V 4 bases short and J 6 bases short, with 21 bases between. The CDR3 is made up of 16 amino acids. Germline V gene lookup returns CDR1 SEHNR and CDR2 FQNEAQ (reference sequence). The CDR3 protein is CASSSGRAQGIAEAFF. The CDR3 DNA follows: TGTGCCAGCAGCTCCGGCAGGGCGCAAGGAATTGCTGAAGCTTTCTTT.

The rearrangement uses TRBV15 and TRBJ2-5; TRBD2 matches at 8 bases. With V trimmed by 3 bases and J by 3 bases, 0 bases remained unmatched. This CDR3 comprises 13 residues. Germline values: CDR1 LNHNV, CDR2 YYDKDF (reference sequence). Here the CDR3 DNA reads TGTGCCACCAGCAGGACTAGCGAAGAGACCCAGTACTTC. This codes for CATSRTSEETQYF.